This T cell receptor beta chain is drawn from a study of shared clonotypes between healthy human individuals. The protocol was immunoSEQ multiplex PCR, while the TCRdb copy is restricted to in-frame clones and leaves out a portion. Among approximately 2,000,000 clones, approximately 90% were seen once, and the ten largest hold 0.37%. Study outcomes and limitations: The study's rarefaction showed incomplete sorted-subset sequencing despite large depth. What naive subsets generally showed was a larger estimated richness than memory subsets showed.

As for this clone: The target antigen is unknown.

V dropped 3 bases and J dropped 0 bases, with 10 bases sitting between them. The germline V gene encodes CDR1 MGHRA and CDR2 YSYEKL. The CDR3 has 15 residues. The genes are TRBV4-1 and TRBJ2-3; tentatively, D is TRBD1 or TRBD2 (5 bases each). The receptor was isolated from a man between 18 and 29 years old in good health. Some clones in this sample may be carry-over from other donors' samples. Sequencing input: naive CD4+ T cells from PBMCs. Subset indicated: CD45RA+ positively selected. The CDR3 DNA sequence: TGCGCCAGCAGCCAGGGACCAACTAGCACAGATACGCAGTATTTT. It is translated as CASSQGPTSTDTQYF.